One and the same sample provided the 17 T cell receptor beta chains below, sequenced in a study of cytomegalovirus exposure and HLA in healthy donors. Primers for the PCR totalled 60 Vbeta and 13 Jbeta. The table came from immunoSEQ multiplex PCR; TCRdb's copy has only in-frame clones and leaves some out. This table has some 88,000 clones, about 60% appearing once. Sequenced input: PBMCs. These receptors were collected from a woman between 25 and 40 years old in good health and CMV-seronegative.

The chain carries TRBV7-3 and TRBJ2-3; weak D call: TRBD2 (5 bases). V shed 5 bases and J shed 10 bases, with 22 bases lying between them. Germline CDR1 is SGHTA and CDR2 is FQGTGA. This CDR3 spans 15 amino acids. CDR3 in amino acids: CASSPTPTGSMSQYF. Written as DNA, the CDR3 is TGTGCCAGCAGCCCTACCCCGACTGGGAGTATGTCGCAGTATTTT.

The chain combines TRBV19 with TRBJ1-2, with 8 nucleotides matching TRBD1. The CDR3 is made up of 16 amino acids. CDR1 LNHDA and CDR2 SQIVND come from the germline V gene (reference sequence). The junction had 9 bases not matched to a gene; V was cut back by 4 bases and J by 2 bases. The CDR3 loop reads CASSRQTGDGNYGYTF. The DNA for the CDR3 is TGTGCCAGTAGTAGACAGACAGGGGATGGGAACTATGGCTACACCTTC.

CDR3 nucleotides: TGTGCCAGCAGCTTAGGCGGCAGGGGGCCGGAGACCCAGTACTTC. Translated, it gives CASSLGGRGPETQYF. The gene calls are TRBV7-9 and TRBJ2-5; 8 nucleotides match TRBD1. The CDR3 extends over 15 amino acids. With V trimmed by 1 base and J by 5 bases, 6 bases remained unmatched. The germline CDR1 and CDR2 sequences are SEHNR and FQNEAQ (reference sequence).

The genes are TRBV7-2 and TRBJ2-3; 15 bases agree with TRBD2. Germline CDR1 and CDR2: SGHTA and FQGNSA. The CDR3 extends over 18 amino acids. V lost 5 bases and J lost 2; bases outside the gene matches: 8. The CDR3 reads CASSRGLAGGPYTDTQYF. DNA of the CDR3: TGTGCCAGCAGCAGAGGACTAGCGGGAGGGCCGTACACAGATACGCAGTATTTT. Full variable domain (outside the CDR3, taken from reference TRBV7-2 and TRBJ2-3): GAGVSQSPSNKVTEKGKDVELRCDPISGHTALYWYRQSLGQGLEFLIYFQGNSAPDKSGLPSDRFSAERTGGSVSTLTIQRTQQEDSAVYLCASSRGLAGGPYTDTQYFGPGTRLTVL.

V and J are TRBV5-1 and TRBJ1-5, with D possibly matching TRBD1 (5 bases). From germline, CDR1 is SGHRS and CDR2 YFSETQ. Trimming cost V 4 bases and J 2 bases, with 13 bases left between them. The CDR3 is made up of 15 amino acids. The CDR3 DNA follows: TGCGCCAGCAGCCCGGGGAGGGGAGGCAATCAGCCCCAGCATTTT. Residues: CASSPGRGGNQPQHF. Variable domain in full (rest from reference TRBV5-1 and TRBJ1-5): KAGVTQTPRYLIKTRGQQVTLSCSPISGHRSVSWYQQTPGQGLQFLFEYFSETQRNKGNFPGRFSGRQFSNSRSEMNVSTLELGDSALYLCASSPGRGGNQPQHFGDGTRLSIL.

V is TRBV6-5 and J is TRBJ1-2; D remains unclear. Trimming removed 6 bases from V and 2 bases from J, with 10 bases in between. This CDR3 is 13 amino acids long. Germline CDR1 reads MNHEY; CDR2 reads SVGAGI. The CDR3 sequence is CASRPRSNYGYTF. The CDR3 DNA follows: TGTGCCAGCAGGCCACGGTCCAACTATGGCTACACCTTC.

This chain joins TRBV11-2 and TRBJ2-3; no clear D gene. The CDR3 contains 16 residues. V lost 5 bases and J lost 1, with 16 bases in between. In germline, CDR1 is SGHAT, CDR2 FQNNGV. The CDR3 region is CASSVSTGVRTDTQYF. CDR3 DNA: TGTGCCAGCAGCGTCTCGACGGGTGTTCGCACAGATACGCAGTATTTT. The full variable domain, in which reference TRBV11-2 and TRBJ2-3 provide the parts outside the CDR3, is EAGVAQSPRYKIIEKRQSVAFWCNPISGHATLYWYQQILGQGPKLLIQFQNNGVVDDSQLPKDRFSAERLKGVDSTLKIQPAKLEDSAVYLCASSVSTGVRTDTQYFGPGTRLTVL.

This chain joins TRBV6-1 and TRBJ2-7, with TRBD2 matching 10 bases. CDR1 and CDR2 (germline): MNHNS, SASEGT. The trim removed 4 bases at V and 3 bases at J, leaving 9 bases unmatched. The CDR3 extends over 16 amino acids. As DNA, the CDR3 is TGTGCCAGCAGTGCCGCTAGCGGGAGTCCCCTCTACGAGCAGTACTTC. This codes for CASSAASGSPLYEQYF.

V and J are TRBV30 and TRBJ2-5, with D possibly matching TRBD2 (5 bases). The CDR3 is 11 amino acids. Germline V gene sequence: CDR1 GTSNPN, CDR2 SVGIG (reference sequence). V shed 0 bases and J shed 11 bases, with 10 bases lying between them. The CDR3 region is CAWSVGREQYF. CDR3 in DNA: TGTGCCTGGAGTGTGGGGAGAGAGCAGTACTTC. Looking up the rest from reference TRBV30 and TRBJ2-5 gives the full variable domain: SQTIHQWPATLVQPVGSPLSLECTVEGTSNPNLYWYRQAAGRGLQLLFYSVGIGQISSEVPQNLSASRPQDRQFILSSKKLLLSDSGFYLCAWSVGREQYFGPGTRLLVL.

The J gene is TRBJ2-1, the V gene TRBV28; D is possibly TRBD2 (6 bases). CDR1 is MDHEN, CDR2 SYDVKM, per germline. Trimming left V 4 bases short and J 8 bases short, with 18 bases between. CDR3 length: 15 amino acids. The CDR3 sequence is CASSSVSGARDEQFF. The CDR3 coding sequence is TGTGCCAGCAGTTCCGTATCGGGAGCTCGGGATGAGCAGTTCTTC.

V gene TRBV2 combines with J gene TRBJ2-1; the match to TRBD2 covers 8 bases. The junction had 3 bases not matched to a gene; V was cut back by 2 bases and J by 3 bases. CDR1 and CDR2 (germline): SNHLY, FYNNEI. This CDR3 is built from 15 residues. The DNA of the CDR3 is TGTGCCAGCAGTGAAACTAGCGGAGGCTACAATGAGCAGTTCTTC. Protein product: CASSETSGGYNEQFF.

The chain carries TRBV9 and TRBJ2-2; D perhaps matches TRBD1 (6 bases). Trimming took off 1 base at V and 0 bases at J, with 10 bases between the two ends. CDR3 length: 16 amino acids. The germline gives CDR1 SGDLS, CDR2 YYNGEE. The CDR3 DNA reads as TGTGCCAGCAGCGTATTCGGGGACACGAACACCGGGGAGCTGTTTTTT. As protein: CASSVFGDTNTGELFF.

The table lists this clone with a few counts. This chain connects TRBV28 to TRBJ1-2; D perhaps matches TRBD1 (5 bases). CDR1 and CDR2 from the germline V gene are MDHEN and SYDVKM. Trimming stripped 3 bases from V and 1 base from J, with 18 bases between. The CDR3 runs to 17 residues. The DNA of the CDR3 is TGTGCCAGCAGTTTGGCTGACAGCCTTTACTTTAACTATGGCTACACCTTC. Protein sequence: CASSLADSLYFNYGYTF.

V usage is TRBV29-1 and J usage is TRBJ2-7; 8 nucleotides agree with TRBD1. V lost 0 bases, J lost 1 base, and 2 bases stayed unmatched. CDR1 and CDR2 (germline): SQVTM, ANQGSEA. CDR3 size: 14 residues. The CDR3 DNA follows: TGCAGCGTTGAAGACGGGACAGGTTCCTACGAGCAGTACTTC. Amino acid sequence: CSVEDGTGSYEQYF.

This clone was picked up one time. This chain uses TRBV5-1 with TRBJ2-5; D is unresolved. The DNA end is more similar to TRBJ2-7, so the J call may be wrong. The germline V gene encodes CDR1 SGHRS and CDR2 YFSETQ. The CDR3 runs 14 residues. The CDR3 sequence: CASSRSEYGYEQYF. CDR3 in DNA: TGCGCCAGCAGCCGCTCGGAGTACGGGTACGAGCAGTACTTC.

The chain combines TRBV27 with TRBJ1-4; D possibly corresponds to TRBD1 (5 bases). V dropped 2 bases and J dropped 4 bases, with 17 bases sitting between them. The CDR3 consists of 17 residues. Germline CDR1 MNHEY, CDR2 SMNVEV (reference sequence). CDR3 loop: CASSLLLGEFNNEKLFF. DNA for the CDR3: TGTGCCAGCAGTTTACTGTTAGGGGAATTTAATAATGAAAAACTGTTTTTT. Using reference TRBV27 and TRBJ1-4 for the parts outside the CDR3, the full variable domain is EAQVTQNPRYLITVTGKKLTVTCSQNMNHEYMSWYRQDPGLGLRQIYYSMNVEVTDKGDVPEGYKVSRKEKRNFPLILESPSPNQTSLYFCASSLLLGEFNNEKLFFGSGTQLSVL.

This chain connects TRBV5-4 to TRBJ1-1; unclear D gene. This CDR3 spans 12 amino acids. Germline lookup yields CDR1 SGHNT and CDR2 YYREEE (reference sequence). Trimming left V 0 bases short and J 11 bases short, with 11 bases between. CDR3 DNA: TGTGCCAGCAGCTTGGGGGCAACCCCGGCTTTCTTT. Protein product: CASSLGATPAFF.